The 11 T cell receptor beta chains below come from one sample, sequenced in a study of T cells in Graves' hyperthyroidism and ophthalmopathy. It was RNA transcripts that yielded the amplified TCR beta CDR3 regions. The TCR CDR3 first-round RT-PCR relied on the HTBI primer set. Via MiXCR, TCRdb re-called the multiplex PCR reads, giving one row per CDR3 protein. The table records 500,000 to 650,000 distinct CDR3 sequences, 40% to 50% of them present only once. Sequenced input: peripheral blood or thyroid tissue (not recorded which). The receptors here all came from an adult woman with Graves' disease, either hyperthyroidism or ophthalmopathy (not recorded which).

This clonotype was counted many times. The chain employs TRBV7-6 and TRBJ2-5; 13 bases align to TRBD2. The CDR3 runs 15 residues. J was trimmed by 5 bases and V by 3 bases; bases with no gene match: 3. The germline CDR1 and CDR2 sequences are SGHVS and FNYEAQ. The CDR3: CASSFGLAGDETQYF. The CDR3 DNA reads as TGTGCCAGCAGCTTTGGACTAGCGGGAGATGAGACCCAGTACTTC.

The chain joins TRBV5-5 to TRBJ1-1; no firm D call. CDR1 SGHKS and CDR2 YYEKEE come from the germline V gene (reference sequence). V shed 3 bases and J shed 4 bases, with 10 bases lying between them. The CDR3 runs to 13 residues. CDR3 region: CASSSPWGTEAFF. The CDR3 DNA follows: TGTGCCAGCAGCTCCCCCTGGGGCACTGAAGCTTTCTTT. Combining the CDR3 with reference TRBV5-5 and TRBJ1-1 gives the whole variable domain DAGVTQSPTHLIKTRGQQVTLRCSPISGHKSVSWYQQVLGQGPQFIFQYYEKEERGRGNFPDRFSARQFPNYSSELNVNALLLGDSALYLCASSSPWGTEAFFGQGTRLTVV.

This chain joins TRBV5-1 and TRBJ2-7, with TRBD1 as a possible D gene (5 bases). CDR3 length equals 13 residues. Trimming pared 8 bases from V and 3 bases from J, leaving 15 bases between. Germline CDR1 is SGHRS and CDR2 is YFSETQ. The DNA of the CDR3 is TGCGCCAGTAAACCTGAGACAGTCTACGAGCAGTACTTC. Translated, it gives CASKPETVYEQYF.

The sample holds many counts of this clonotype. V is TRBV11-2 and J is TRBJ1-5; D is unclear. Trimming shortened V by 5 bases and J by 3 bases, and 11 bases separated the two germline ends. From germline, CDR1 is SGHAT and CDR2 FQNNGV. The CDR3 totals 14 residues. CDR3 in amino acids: CASSKFGVNQPQHF. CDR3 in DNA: TGTGCCAGCAGCAAATTTGGGGTCAATCAGCCCCAGCATTTT.

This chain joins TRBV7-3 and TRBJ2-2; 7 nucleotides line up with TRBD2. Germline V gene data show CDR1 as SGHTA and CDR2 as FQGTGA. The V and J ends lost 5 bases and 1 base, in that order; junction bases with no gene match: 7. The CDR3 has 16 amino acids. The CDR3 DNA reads TGTGCCAGCAGCCTTTTAGCGGGCCGGAACACCGGGGAGCTGTTTTTT. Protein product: CASSLLAGRNTGELFF.

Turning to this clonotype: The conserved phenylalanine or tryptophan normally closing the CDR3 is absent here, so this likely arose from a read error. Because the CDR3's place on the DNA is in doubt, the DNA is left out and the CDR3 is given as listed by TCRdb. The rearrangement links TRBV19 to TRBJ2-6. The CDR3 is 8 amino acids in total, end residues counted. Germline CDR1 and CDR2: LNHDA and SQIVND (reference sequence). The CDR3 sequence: CASSEGTS.

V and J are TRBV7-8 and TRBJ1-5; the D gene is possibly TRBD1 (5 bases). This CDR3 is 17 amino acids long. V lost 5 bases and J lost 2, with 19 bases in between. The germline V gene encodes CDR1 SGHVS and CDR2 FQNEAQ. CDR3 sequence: CASSRRVRGEGNQPQHF. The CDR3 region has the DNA TGTGCCAGCAGCCGCAGGGTACGGGGAGAGGGCAATCAGCCCCAGCATTTT.

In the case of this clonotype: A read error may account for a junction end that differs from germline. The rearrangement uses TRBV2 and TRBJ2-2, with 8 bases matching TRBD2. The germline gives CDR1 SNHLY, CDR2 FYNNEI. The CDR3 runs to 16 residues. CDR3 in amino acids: CASSVAAGEHTGELFF. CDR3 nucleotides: TGTGCCAGCAGTGTCGCAGCGGGAGAACACACCGGGGAGCTGTTCTTT.

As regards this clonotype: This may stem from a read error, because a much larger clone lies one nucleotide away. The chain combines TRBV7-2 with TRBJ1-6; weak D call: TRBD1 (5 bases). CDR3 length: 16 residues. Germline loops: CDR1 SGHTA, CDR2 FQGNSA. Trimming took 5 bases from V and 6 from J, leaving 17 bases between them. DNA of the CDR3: TGTGCCAGCAGCCCCCGGGACTTCTGGAGTAATTCACCCCTCCACTTT. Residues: CASSPRDFWSNSPLHF.

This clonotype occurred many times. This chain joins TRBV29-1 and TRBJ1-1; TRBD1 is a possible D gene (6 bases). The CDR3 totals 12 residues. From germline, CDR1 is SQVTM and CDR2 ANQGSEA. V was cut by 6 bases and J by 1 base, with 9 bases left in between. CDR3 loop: CSVKTGNTEAFF. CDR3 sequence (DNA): TGCAGCGTCAAGACAGGGAACACTGAAGCTTTCTTT.

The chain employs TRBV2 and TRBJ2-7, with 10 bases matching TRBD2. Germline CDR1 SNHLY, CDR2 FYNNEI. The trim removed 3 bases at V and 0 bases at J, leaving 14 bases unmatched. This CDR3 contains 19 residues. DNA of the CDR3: TGTGCCAGCAGTGATTGGGGACACTTAGCGGGAGGAAACTCCTACGAGCAGTACTTC. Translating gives CASSDWGHLAGGNSYEQYF.